Presented here are 14 T cell receptor beta chains from one specimen sequenced in a study of Ad26.COV2.S vaccination and SARS-CoV-2 variants. Treatment: 15 to 20 received Ad26.COV2.S at low or high dose, single or two shots; a few received placebo; per-sample allocation not given. Sampling was done on day 63 after the first vaccine or placebo injection. Here immunoSEQ multiplex PCR was the method, and the copy in TCRdb shows in-frame clones only, minus some. The data hold 300,000 to 400,000 clones, with 80% to 90% observed a single time. The starting material was peripheral blood, obtained in a trial of Ad26.COV2.S vaccine versus placebo. These receptors were collected from a person aged 18-60 years who received the Ad26.COV2.S COVID-19 vaccine or a placebo.

The V gene is TRBV10-1, the J gene TRBJ2-4, with 12 bases fitting TRBD1. Germline V lookup: CDR1 WNHNN, CDR2 SYGVQD (reference sequence). The CDR3 totals 18 residues. Trimming cost V 6 bases and J 0 bases; bases outside gene matches: 9. In nucleotides, the CDR3 is TGCGCCAGCAGCGGGACAGGGGGCGAGGGAACAGCCAAAAACATTCAGTACTTC. It codes for CASSGTGGEGTAKNIQYF.

The chain employs TRBV5-6 and TRBJ1-5, with no clear D. The V gene's germline CDR1 is SGHDT and CDR2 YYEEEE. V was shortened by 0 bases and J by 4 bases, with 8 bases between the two germline ends. The CDR3 spans 14 residues. The CDR3 protein is CASSLAGKNQPQHF. CDR3 coding DNA: TGTGCCAGCAGCTTGGCAGGAAAAAATCAGCCCCAGCATTTT.

CDR3 nucleotide sequence: TGTGCCAGCAGTGAAGATTCCGGGTTTGGGAACACCATATATTTT. This codes for CASSEDSGFGNTIYF. V and J are TRBV6-1 and TRBJ1-3; D remains ambiguous. V dropped 1 base and J dropped 7 bases, with 14 bases sitting between them. The CDR3 runs 15 residues. Germline V gives CDR1 MNHNS, CDR2 SASEGT.

The chain couples TRBV6-5 to TRBJ2-5, with 10 bases lining up with TRBD2. Germline V gives CDR1 MNHEY, CDR2 SVGAGI. This CDR3 comprises 15 residues. The CDR3 protein is CASEKREGLQETQYF. In nucleotides, the CDR3 is TGTGCTAGCGAGAAGCGGGAGGGCCTCCAAGAGACCCAGTACTTC.

The V gene is TRBV2, the J gene TRBJ1-5; D not resolved. Germline V gene sequence: CDR1 SNHLY, CDR2 FYNNEI. This CDR3 has 14 residues. The V end lost 3 bases, the J end lost 4 bases, and 10 bases lay between the germline ends. CDR3 bases: TGTGCCAGCAGTGACGGTTCGGAGAATCAGCCCCAGCATTTT. Its translation: CASSDGSENQPQHF.

The J gene is TRBJ2-1, the V gene TRBV6-5; D is perhaps TRBD2 (7 bases). This CDR3 spans 15 amino acids. V was trimmed by 7 bases and J by 4 bases, leaving 17 bases between them. CDR1 and CDR2 (germline): MNHEY, SVGAGI. The CDR3 protein is CASNPWRGPYNEQFF. Here the CDR3 DNA reads TGTGCCAGCAATCCTTGGCGGGGGCCGTACAATGAGCAGTTCTTC.

The chain recombines TRBV3-1 (or the pseudogene TRBV3-2) with TRBJ1-2; tentative D call: TRBD1 (5 bases). Trimming removed 5 bases from V and 7 bases from J, with 11 bases in between. Germline V gene data show CDR1 as LGHDT and CDR2 as YNNKEL (reference sequence). The CDR3 is 12 residues long. Here the CDR3 DNA reads TGTGCCAGCAGCGCGGGGCAGACTGGCTACACCTTC. It is translated as CASSAGQTGYTF.

The chain is built from TRBV15 and TRBJ1-2; D possibly corresponds to TRBD1 (6 bases). Germline V gives CDR1 LNHNV, CDR2 YYDKDF (reference sequence). V dropped 0 bases and J dropped 4 bases, with 15 bases sitting between them. The CDR3 spans 16 residues. The CDR3 sequence: CATSRDNEGESYGYTF. CDR3 sequence (DNA): TGTGCCACCAGCAGAGACAACGAGGGGGAGAGCTATGGCTACACCTTC. Full variable domain (rest looked up from reference TRBV15 and TRBJ1-2): DAMVIQNPRYQVTQFGKPVTLSCSQTLNHNVMYWYQQKSSQAPKLLFHYYDKDFNNEADTPDNFQSRRPNTSFCFLDIRSPGLGDTAMYLCATSRDNEGESYGYTFGSGTRLTVV.

The genes are TRBV7-2 and TRBJ2-3, with 7 bases fitting TRBD1. Germline CDR1 SGHTA, CDR2 FQGNSA. The V segment lost 1 base and the J segment 6 bases; nucleotides outside the gene matches: 1. CDR3 length: 13 residues. The chain's CDR3 is CASSLDRGDTQYF. CDR3 bases: TGTGCCAGCAGCTTAGACAGGGGTGATACGCAGTATTTT.

CDR3 loop: CASRGQAFNYGYTF. Written as DNA, the CDR3 is TGTGCCAGCCGAGGACAGGCCTTTAACTATGGCTACACCTTC. This sequence joins TRBV2 and TRBJ1-2; 7 bases are shared with TRBD1. V shed 8 bases and J 1 base; nucleotides not matched to a gene: 7. Germline V gene data show CDR1 as SNHLY and CDR2 as FYNNEI. The CDR3 totals 14 residues.

The chain joins TRBV16 to TRBJ2-3, with TRBD1 matching 7 bases. V trimming: 0 bases; J trimming: 10 bases; junction bases outside the gene matches: 16. Germline V gene sequence: CDR1 KGHSY, CDR2 FQNENV. This CDR3 comprises 17 residues. The CDR3: CASSQSWDSPRKGSQYF. Here the CDR3 DNA reads TGTGCCAGCAGCCAATCGTGGGACAGCCCGAGAAAAGGTTCGCAGTATTTT.

This clone has a handful of counts. V is TRBV6-4 and J is TRBJ2-3; TRBD2 matches 14 bases. V was clipped by 5 bases and J by 7 bases; unmatched bases: 5. This CDR3 spans 15 amino acids. The V gene's germline CDR1 is MRHNA and CDR2 SNTAGT. The CDR3 here is CASSLTSGRGNTQYF. In DNA form, the CDR3 reads TGTGCCAGCAGTCTGACTAGCGGGAGGGGAAATACGCAGTATTTT.

The count of this clone is one. V usage is TRBV30 and J usage is TRBJ1-1; D is unresolved. Germline V gives CDR1 GTSNPN, CDR2 SVGIG (reference sequence). With 7 bases removed from V and 6 bases from J, the gap between germline ends came to 21 bases. The CDR3 consists of 14 residues. CDR3 DNA sequence: TGTGCCTCCGGATCGACCTTCCCGGGCTCTGAAGCTTTCTTT. Translation: CASGSTFPGSEAFF.

The chain employs TRBV9 and TRBJ2-7; 11 bases match TRBD2. The CDR3 extends over 15 amino acids. J was trimmed by 2 bases and V by 2 bases; bases with no gene match: 3. Germline lookup yields CDR1 SGDLS and CDR2 YYNGEE. The CDR3 bases are TGTGCCAGCAGCGTGGGGACTAGCGGAACCTACGAGCAGTACTTC. Protein: CASSVGTSGTYEQYF.